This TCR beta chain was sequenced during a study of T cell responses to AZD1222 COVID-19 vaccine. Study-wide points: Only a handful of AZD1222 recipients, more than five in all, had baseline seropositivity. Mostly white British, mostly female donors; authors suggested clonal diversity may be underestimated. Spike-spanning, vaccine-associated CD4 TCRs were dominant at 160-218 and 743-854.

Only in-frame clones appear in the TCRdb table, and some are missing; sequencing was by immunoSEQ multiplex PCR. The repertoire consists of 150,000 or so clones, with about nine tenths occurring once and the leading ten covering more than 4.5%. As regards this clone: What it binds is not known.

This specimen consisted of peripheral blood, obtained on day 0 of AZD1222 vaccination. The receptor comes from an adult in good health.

The DNA for the CDR3 is TGTGCCAGCAGTTACTCAGGACAGGGGCTTTCACCCCTCCACTTT. It specifies CASSYSGQGLSPLHF. The V call is TRBV6-5, the J call TRBJ1-6; 9 bases align to TRBD1. The CDR3 is 15 residues long. CDR1 is MNHEY, CDR2 SVGAGI, per germline. After removal of 0 bases from V and 9 bases from J, the junction contained 3 bases not matched to a gene.